The 8 T cell receptor beta chains in this list originate from one sample, sequenced in a study of blood T cell repertoires in COVID-19. This table comes from immunoSEQ multiplex PCR, and its TCRdb copy is limited to in-frame clones, with some not included. Seen here are under 140,000 clones, 70% to 90% observed once, and the top ten hold approximately 4.8%. Material: peripheral blood. The receptors shown here come from a human donor in a cohort sampled during active COVID-19.

V and J are TRBV4-1 and TRBJ2-5; 10 nucleotides align to TRBD2. Losses at the gene ends were 1 base for V and 1 base for J; bases not matched to a gene: 6. Germline values: CDR1 MGHRA, CDR2 YSYEKL. This CDR3 is built from 17 residues. CDR3 nucleotide sequence: TGCGCCAGCAGCCAAGTAGGAGCGGGGGGGCCCCAAGAGACCCAGTACTTC. Its protein is CASSQVGAGGPQETQYF.

The chain is built from TRBV18 and TRBJ2-7; 7 bases line up with TRBD1. V dropped 2 bases and J dropped 4; count of bases not matched to a gene: 5. Per germline, CDR1 KGHSH and CDR2 LQKENI. The CDR3 consists of 14 residues. This chain's CDR3 is CASSPATGFYEQYF. The DNA for the CDR3 is TGTGCCAGCTCACCAGCGACAGGGTTTTACGAGCAGTACTTC.

The chain uses TRBV5-6 and TRBJ1-1; TRBD1 is a possible D gene (5 bases). The V gene's germline CDR1 is SGHDT and CDR2 YYEEEE. The V and J ends lost 3 bases and 1 base respectively, with 13 bases between them. CDR3 length: 15 residues. The CDR3 coding sequence is TGTGCCAGCAGCTCCCTGGGGGGTCGGAACACTGAAGCTTTCTTT. Protein: CASSSLGGRNTEAFF.

The chain employs TRBV7-2 and TRBJ2-7; 7 nucleotides match TRBD1. Trimming cost V 5 bases and J 2 bases; bases outside gene matches: 6. CDR1 SGHTA and CDR2 FQGNSA come from the germline V gene. The CDR3 is made up of 14 amino acids. This chain's CDR3 is CASSLTGATYEQYF. CDR3 DNA: TGTGCCAGCAGCCTAACAGGGGCCACCTACGAGCAGTACTTC.

This chain links TRBV30 with TRBJ2-7; 7 bases are a match to TRBD1. The V segment lost 4 bases and the J segment 0 bases; nucleotides outside the gene matches: 6. The V gene's germline CDR1 is GTSNPN and CDR2 SVGIG (reference sequence). CDR3 size: 14 residues. The CDR3 protein is CAWKGQSSSYEQYF. Written as DNA, the CDR3 is TGTGCCTGGAAGGGACAGTCGAGCTCCTACGAGCAGTACTTC.

This chain links TRBV20-1 with TRBJ2-6; TRBD1 might be the D (5 bases). The CDR3 consists of 17 residues. V dropped 3 bases and J dropped 0 bases, with 15 bases sitting between them. Germline-derived CDR1 and CDR2 are DFQATT and SNEGSKA (reference sequence). CDR3 DNA: TGCAGTGCTAGTTCCTCCAGGGCCTACTCTGGGGCCAACGTCCTGACTTTC. Translation gives CSASSSRAYSGANVLTF.

The rearrangement links TRBV19 to TRBJ1-2; 8 nucleotides match TRBD1. This CDR3 has 15 amino acids. Losses at the gene ends were 5 bases for V and 8 bases for J; bases not matched to a gene: 13. Germline CDR1 reads LNHDA; CDR2 reads SQIVND (reference sequence). The CDR3 nucleotides are TGTGCCAGTAGTTTCGGGCTCCAGGGGGCGCGCGGCTACACCTTC. Translated, it gives CASSFGLQGARGYTF.

The genes are TRBV27 and TRBJ2-3, with TRBD2 identical over 9 bases. J was trimmed by 8 bases and V by 3 bases; bases with no gene match: 15. There are 17 residues in the CDR3. Germline CDR1 MNHEY, CDR2 SMNVEV (reference sequence). Here the CDR3 DNA reads TGTGCCAGCAGTTTGGGAAGTAGCGGGGGCTGGGAGGGTACGCAGTATTTT. It translates to CASSLGSSGGWEGTQYF.